The 24 T cell receptor beta chains given below trace back to one sample, sequenced in a study of early T cells in non-severe SARS-CoV-2 infection. TCRdb re-called the 5' RACE reads with MiXCR, one entry per CDR3 protein. Found here are 53,000 or so distinct CDR3 sequences, approximately 7.6% of them singletons; the top ten hold roughly 5.9%. The sequencing input was whole blood. The receptors derive from an adult who was a healthcare worker with PCR-confirmed SARS-CoV-2 infection or an uninfected control (not recorded which).

V and J are TRBV28 and TRBJ2-1; D perhaps matches TRBD1 (5 bases). Germline CDR1 reads MDHEN; CDR2 reads SYDVKM. V shed 7 bases and J shed 5 bases, with 18 bases lying between them. The CDR3 loop spans 15 amino acids. Here the CDR3 reads CASIPLGALNNEQFF. In DNA, the CDR3 is TGTGCCAGCATCCCGCTAGGGGCCTTGAACAATGAGCAGTTCTTC.

The table lists this clonotype with a few counts. This chain links TRBV18 with TRBJ2-5; no reliable D call. With 1 base removed from V and 2 bases from J, the gap between germline ends came to 2 bases. This CDR3 has 12 amino acids. Germline V gene sequence: CDR1 KGHSH, CDR2 LQKENI. The CDR3 is CASSPRQETQYF. In DNA form, the CDR3 reads TGTGCCAGCTCACCACGGCAAGAGACCCAGTACTTC. The complete variable domain, with remaining parts taken from reference TRBV18 and TRBJ2-5, reads NAGVMQNPRHLVRRRGQEARLRCSPMKGHSHVYWYRQLPEEGLKFMVYLQKENIIDESGMPKERFSAEFPKEGPSILRIQQVVRGDSAAYFCASSPRQETQYFGPGTRLLVL.

This clonotype was seen repeatedly, ten times or more. The chain uses TRBV30 and TRBJ1-2, with a weak D call TRBD1 (6 bases). Between the trimmed V and J ends, which lost 1 base and 8 bases, there was a span of 11 bases. This CDR3 has 12 residues. Germline loops: CDR1 GTSNPN, CDR2 SVGIG (reference sequence). The CDR3: CAWSETQGGYTF. CDR3 DNA sequence: TGTGCCTGGAGTGAAACACAGGGAGGCTACACCTTC.

A few counts support this clonotype. The rearrangement links TRBV5-6 to TRBJ2-1; D gene ambiguous. The CDR3 has 15 amino acids. Trimming removed 2 bases at V and 2 bases at J, with 11 bases between. Germline CDR1 and CDR2: SGHDT and YYEEEE. The CDR3 here is CASSLGPVTYNEQFF. The CDR3, as DNA: TGTGCCAGCAGCTTAGGTCCTGTAACCTACAATGAGCAGTTCTTC.

The V gene is TRBV9, the J gene TRBJ1-6, with a tentative D call TRBD1 (5 bases). V was trimmed by 0 bases and J by 13 bases, leaving 17 bases between them. This CDR3 is 15 amino acids long. CDR1 and CDR2 from the germline V gene are SGDLS and YYNGEE. The CDR3 here is CASSVDRDSPYPLHF. CDR3 nucleotide sequence: TGTGCCAGCAGCGTAGATCGGGACTCCCCTTATCCCCTCCACTTT.

This chain joins TRBV7-9 and TRBJ2-3, with 10 bases fitting TRBD2. V lost 3 bases to trimming and J lost 1 base; unmatched junction nucleotides: 1. CDR3 length: 15 residues. The germline V gene encodes CDR1 SEHNR and CDR2 FQNEAQ (reference sequence). The CDR3 DNA reads as TGTGCCAGCAGCTTCCTAGCGGGGGGCACAGATACGCAGTATTTT. Translation gives CASSFLAGGTDTQYF.

This clonotype was seen more than once but under ten times. The rearrangement joins TRBV7-9 to TRBJ2-2, with TRBD1 identical over 9 bases. Germline trimming cut 2 bases from V and 0 bases from J; bases unmatched to any gene: 4. This CDR3 has 17 amino acids. Germline CDR1 reads SEHNR; CDR2 reads FQNEAQ (reference sequence). The CDR3 loop is CASSLLTGGANTGELFF. In DNA form, the CDR3 reads TGTGCCAGCAGCTTACTTACAGGGGGCGCGAACACCGGGGAGCTGTTTTTT. The entire variable domain, with the rest obtained from reference TRBV7-9 and TRBJ2-2, is as follows: DTGVSQNPRHKITKRGQNVTFRCDPISEHNRLYWYRQTLGQGPEFLTYFQNEAQLEKSRLLSDRFSAERPKGSFSTLEIQRTEQGDSAMYLCASSLLTGGANTGELFFGEGSRLTVL.

The rearrangement uses TRBV3-1 and TRBJ2-6; unclear D gene. The CDR3 contains 18 residues. The V gene lost 1 base and the J gene lost 0 bases, with 13 bases spanning the gap. Germline assignment: CDR1 LGHDT and CDR2 YNNKEL (reference sequence). CDR3 in DNA: TGTGCCAGCAGCCAAGGATACCAGTTAAGCTCTGGGGCCAACGTCCTGACTTTC. It specifies CASSQGYQLSSGANVLTF.

There are many counts of this clonotype. The CDR3 DNA is TGTGCCAGCAGCGTAGGGGGACAGTTGGATCAGCCCCAGCATTTT. Translating gives CASSVGGQLDQPQHF. This rearrangement joins TRBV9 to TRBJ1-5, with TRBD1 identical over 7 bases. From germline, CDR1 is SGDLS and CDR2 YYNGEE. V gave up 0 bases and J gave up 5 bases; unmatched junction bases: 5. The CDR3 runs to 15 residues.

In this sample, this clonotype turned up many times. The genes are TRBV28 and TRBJ2-5; D may be TRBD2 (5 bases). The germline V and J ends were trimmed by 10 bases and 5 bases, with 26 bases remaining between them. Per the germline V gene, CDR1 is MDHEN and CDR2 is SYDVKM. This CDR3 has 16 amino acids. The CDR3 sequence is CANHPTRGFLEETQYF. The CDR3 nucleotides are TGTGCCAACCATCCGACACGGGGATTTTTGGAGGAGACCCAGTACTTC.

This clonotype was counted at least ten times. The chain carries TRBV5-1 and TRBJ2-3; D uncertain. The germline V and J ends were trimmed by 1 base and 8 bases, with 8 bases remaining between them. The CDR3 contains 12 residues. Germline assignment: CDR1 SGHRS and CDR2 YFSETQ. The chain's CDR3 is CASSLTVRTQYF. Written as DNA, the CDR3 is TGCGCCAGCAGCTTGACAGTACGTACGCAGTATTTT.

This clonotype was counted at least ten times. The chain joins TRBV7-9 to TRBJ2-7, with no clear D. In germline, CDR1 is SEHNR, CDR2 FQNEAQ (reference sequence). Trimming stripped 5 bases from V and 0 bases from J, with 17 bases between. The CDR3 consists of 16 residues. CDR3 coding DNA: TGTGCCAGCAGCCCATGGACCGATGAAAGCTCCTACGAGCAGTACTTC. This codes for CASSPWTDESSYEQYF.

V gene TRBV12-3 or TRBV12-4 combines with J gene TRBJ1-6; a weak D match, TRBD1 (5 bases). Trimming took off 2 bases at V and 5 bases at J, with 10 bases between the two ends. This CDR3 has 15 residues. The CDR3 spells CASSLRQGNNSPLHF. The DNA of the CDR3 is TGTGCCAGCAGTTTACGCCAGGGTAATAATTCACCCCTCCACTTT.

The chain combines TRBV7-2 with TRBJ1-6; 8 positions match TRBD1. V lost 5 bases to trimming and J lost 7 bases; unmatched junction nucleotides: 7. The germline V gene has CDR1 SGHTA and CDR2 FQGNSA. The CDR3 has 15 residues. The CDR3, as DNA: TGTGCCAGCAGCCCTGACAGGGGAAGGAATTCACCCCTCCACTTT. This codes for CASSPDRGRNSPLHF.

The chain links TRBV2 to TRBJ2-7; D is possibly TRBD1 or TRBD2 (5 bases each). V shed 6 bases and J shed 0 bases, with 21 bases lying between them. The CDR3 contains 17 residues. CDR1 SNHLY and CDR2 FYNNEI come from the germline V gene. The CDR3 DNA reads as TGTGCCAGCAGCCCGTGGGGACGCCTCAAGAGCTCCTACGAGCAGTACTTC. As protein: CASSPWGRLKSSYEQYF.

This clonotype was seen once. A read error may explain this, as a much larger clone is one base away. CDR3: CASSERSSYEQYF. The CDR3 bases are TGTGCCAGCAGTGAAAGGTCTTCCTACGAGCAGTACTTC. The genes are TRBV6-1 and TRBJ2-7; D uncertain. V was pared by 2 bases and J by 1 base, with 6 bases between. Germline assignment: CDR1 MNHNS and CDR2 SASEGT. The CDR3 extends over 13 amino acids.

This clonotype was seen at least ten times. V gene TRBV11-2 combines with J gene TRBJ1-6; D not certain. The germline CDR1 and CDR2 sequences are SGHAT and FQNNGV. The CDR3 has 14 amino acids. V lost 5 bases, J lost 11 bases, and 16 bases lay in between. CDR3 coding DNA: TGTGCCAGCAGCACCTCAATCACATCGACACCCCTCCACTTT. Amino acids: CASSTSITSTPLHF.

Many counts were recorded for this clonotype. The V gene is TRBV12-3 or TRBV12-4, the J gene TRBJ2-1; 14 bases map to TRBD2. J was trimmed by 8 bases and V by 8 bases; bases with no gene match: 2. The CDR3 spans 13 residues. The CDR3 coding sequence is TGTGCCAGCCGGGGACTAGCGGGGGATGAGCAGTTCTTC. Its translation: CASRGLAGDEQFF.

This clonotype was counted at least ten times. This chain connects TRBV3-1 to TRBJ1-2, with no clear D. This CDR3 has 15 residues. The ends were cut back, 4 bases at V and 6 bases at J, with 18 bases in the middle. Looked up from germline, CDR1 is LGHDT and CDR2 is YNNKEL (reference sequence). The CDR3 bases are TGTGCCAGCAGCCCCGACGGACCCGCAAGGGATGGCTACACCTTC. This encodes CASSPDGPARDGYTF.

This clonotype was observed a few times. V is TRBV30 and J is TRBJ1-1; D unresolved. The germline V gene has CDR1 GTSNPN and CDR2 SVGIG (reference sequence). Trimming left V 4 bases short and J 5 bases short, with 8 bases between. The CDR3 has 11 residues. The CDR3 reads CAWTVRTEAFF. In DNA form, the CDR3 reads TGTGCCTGGACTGTCAGGACTGAAGCTTTCTTT.

This clonotype appeared many times. The rearrangement joins TRBV7-2 to TRBJ1-1, with 7 bases that match TRBD1. CDR3 size: 14 residues. The trim removed 1 base at V and 5 bases at J, leaving 4 bases unmatched. Germline lookup yields CDR1 SGHTA and CDR2 FQGNSA. This CDR3 is CASSLVSGGTEAFF. The CDR3 DNA is TGTGCCAGCAGCTTAGTCTCAGGGGGAACTGAAGCTTTCTTT.

This clonotype was counted only a few times. The gene calls are TRBV7-6 and TRBJ2-1; TRBD2 matches 8 bases. Germline V lookup: CDR1 SGHVS, CDR2 FNYEAQ. The CDR3 has 14 residues. The J segment lost 4 bases and the V segment lost 6 bases, leaving 5 bases of the junction unmatched. This CDR3 reads CASSDSGVYNEQFF. Written as DNA, the CDR3 is TGTGCCAGCAGTGATAGCGGGGTTTACAATGAGCAGTTCTTC.

There are many counts of this clonotype. The V call is TRBV29-1, the J call TRBJ1-2; the D gene is possibly TRBD1 (5 bases). The germline V gene encodes CDR1 SQVTM and CDR2 ANQGSEA. V was shortened by 4 bases and J by 7 bases, with 10 bases between the two germline ends. This CDR3 is built from 11 residues. CDR3 region: CSVAGGTGYTF. CDR3 nucleotide sequence: TGCAGCGTTGCCGGGGGTACTGGCTACACCTTC.

The chain employs TRBV5-1 and TRBJ1-3; no clear D gene. V was pared by 0 bases and J by 0 bases, with 16 bases between. Germline CDR1 SGHRS, CDR2 YFSETQ. The CDR3 consists of 18 residues. CDR3 nucleotides: TGCGCCAGCAGCTTGGCCCCGACGTCAGTTAGCTCTGGAAACACCATATATTTT. This translates into CASSLAPTSVSSGNTIYF.